The present T cell receptor (beta chain) was sequenced within a study of multiple sclerosis patients with progressive multifocal leukoencephalopathy. The study, taken as a whole, reports: Less diverse TRB repertoires were suggested in most PML patients.

Indicated time point: before natalizumab initiation. With respect to this clone: The antigen remains undetermined.

The CDR3 is 13 residues long. The V gene's germline CDR1 is WNHNN and CDR2 SYGVQD (reference sequence). Losses at the gene ends were 6 bases for V and 8 bases for J; bases not matched to a gene: 4. Sequencing used immunoSEQ multiplex PCR; TCRdb keeps in-frame clones, though not all of them. The sample records approximately 26,000 clones, more than 70% being singletons. The clonotype was recovered from a human donor with multiple sclerosis. Input material: PBMCs. The J gene is TRBJ1-6, the V gene TRBV10-1, with 7 nucleotides matching TRBD1. The CDR3 here is CASRDREHSPLHF. The DNA for the CDR3 is TGCGCCAGCAGAGACAGGGAACATTCACCCCTCCACTTT.